This TCR beta chain comes out of a study of blood T cell repertoires in COVID-19. Study at large: Acute and convalescent COVID-19 samples came from the United States, Italy and Spain. PBMCs, B-cell-depleted T cells, or T cells provided the cDNA or gDNA that made up the material.

In terms of age and location, participants ranged from roughly 18 to 95 years and lived in about two dozen US areas. Per the original methods: Reference gene primer amplification in the assay estimated nucleated cell counts. Clones were read by immunoSEQ multiplex PCR, and TCRdb kept only the in-frame ones, dropping some. V, J and clone size are taken as reported in that table, and D and trimming were inferred from the DNA itself. This sample has about 480,000 clones, with 70% to 90% found just once. Trimming took 1 base from V and 11 from J, leaving 10 bases between them. CDR1 is SGHTA, CDR2 FQGNSA, per germline. This CDR3 comprises 12 residues.

The chain joins TRBV7-2 to TRBJ2-3, with D perhaps matching TRBD2 (6 bases). The sequence derives from a woman aged 18-29 years with acute COVID-19. Sequencing was carried out using PBMCs or T cells enriched from blood (not recorded which). The CDR3 loop reads CASSLGLAEQYF. CDR3 nucleotides: TGTGCCAGCAGCTTAGGATTAGCGGAGCAGTATTTT.